The subject of this entry is one T cell receptor beta chain. Genomic DNA of each subset was evenly split across several immunoSEQ plates. The protocol was immunoSEQ multiplex PCR, while the TCRdb copy is restricted to in-frame clones and leaves out a portion. The sample includes around 1.1 million clones, approximately 78% of them seen just once. This sample was taken from a study of shared clonotypes between healthy human individuals. CDR3 length: 13 amino acids. V was trimmed by 1 base and J by 7 bases, leaving 8 bases between them. Germline V gene data show CDR1 as SGHNT and CDR2 as YENEEA. The source is a young man in good health. Some clones in this sample may be carry-over from other donors' samples. Sample: memory CD4+ T cells from PBMCs. The subset is: CD45RA-negative fraction. The rearrangement uses TRBV11-3 and TRBJ1-5; unclear D gene. CDR3 protein: CASSLVLPQPQHF. CDR3 coding DNA: TGTGCCAGCAGCTTAGTCCTCCCCCAGCCCCAGCATTTT.